These T cell receptor beta chains were read from a single sample in a study of CD8 T cells in Susac syndrome. TCRdb reprocessed the immunoSEQ multiplex PCR reads with MiXCR, giving one entry per CDR3 protein. The sample includes about 180,000 distinct CDR3 sequences, approximately 94% of them seen just once. Sequenced input: CD4+ T cells from PBMCs. The receptors were sampled from a human donor with Susac syndrome. Both conserved end residues are part of each CDR3. A D gene is named only where the DNA matches it firmly. Clone sizes are given selectively: once, few, many, or a class where the clone is expanded.

d_call: -; v_call: TRBV29-1; clone_size: few; j_call: TRBJ2-3; cdr3_aa: CSVDPDSTDTQYF; cdr3_nt: TGCAGCGTTGATCCGGACAGCACAGATACGCAGTATTTT
d_call: TRBD1; v_call: TRBV5-1; clone_size: once; j_call: TRBJ1-6; cdr3_aa: CASRVMTGENSPLHF; cdr3_nt: TGCGCCAGCAGGGTGATGACAGGGGAAAATTCACCCCTCCACTTT
d_call: TRBD2; v_call: TRBV9; clone_size: -; j_call: TRBJ2-3; cdr3_aa: CASSVGSSGRTSTDTQYF; cdr3_nt: TGTGCCAGCAGCGTAGGTAGTAGCGGGAGAACTAGCACAGATACGCAGTATTTT
d_call: TRBD1; v_call: TRBV3-1; clone_size: once; j_call: TRBJ2-7; cdr3_aa: CASSPRDRVAYEQYF; cdr3_nt: TGTGCCAGCAGCCCCCGGGACAGGGTGGCCTACGAGCAGTACTTC
d_call: -; v_call: TRBV6-5; clone_size: -; j_call: TRBJ2-1; cdr3_aa: CASSSLVGFDEQFF; cdr3_nt: TGTGCCAGCAGTTCCCTGGTGGGGTTCGATGAGCAGTTCTTC
d_call: TRBD2; v_call: TRBV20-1; clone_size: -; j_call: TRBJ2-1; cdr3_aa: CSARAPPFTSGSQFF; cdr3_nt: TGCAGTGCTAGAGCCCCCCCCTTTACTAGCGGGAGTCAGTTCTTC
d_call: -; v_call: TRBV27; clone_size: -; j_call: TRBJ1-6; cdr3_aa: CASSFRVGFFDSYNSPLHF; cdr3_nt: TGTGCCAGCAGTTTCCGGGTGGGCTTTTTTGACTCCTATAATTCACCCCTCCACTTT
d_call: -; v_call: TRBV11-2; clone_size: -; j_call: TRBJ2-1; cdr3_aa: CASSLPWGSYNEQFF; cdr3_nt: TGTGCCAGCAGCTTGCCCTGGGGCTCCTACAATGAGCAGTTCTTC
d_call: TRBD1; v_call: TRBV18; clone_size: few; j_call: TRBJ1-2; cdr3_aa: CASSPDRGYGYTF; cdr3_nt: TGTGCCAGCTCACCCGACAGGGGCTATGGCTACACCTTC
d_call: -; v_call: TRBV27; clone_size: -; j_call: TRBJ2-3; cdr3_aa: CASSLRAGSEYTQYF; cdr3_nt: TGTGCCAGCAGTTTGAGGGCAGGGTCGGAATATACGCAGTATTTT
d_call: -; v_call: TRBV3-1; clone_size: -; j_call: TRBJ1-2; cdr3_aa: CASSRGSYGYTF; cdr3_nt: TGTGCCAGCAGCCGGGGGTCCTATGGCTACACCTTC
d_call: -; v_call: TRBV9; clone_size: -; j_call: TRBJ1-1; cdr3_aa: CASSVGGGLNTEAFF; cdr3_nt: TGTGCCAGCAGCGTAGGGGGGGGCCTTAACACTGAAGCTTTCTTT